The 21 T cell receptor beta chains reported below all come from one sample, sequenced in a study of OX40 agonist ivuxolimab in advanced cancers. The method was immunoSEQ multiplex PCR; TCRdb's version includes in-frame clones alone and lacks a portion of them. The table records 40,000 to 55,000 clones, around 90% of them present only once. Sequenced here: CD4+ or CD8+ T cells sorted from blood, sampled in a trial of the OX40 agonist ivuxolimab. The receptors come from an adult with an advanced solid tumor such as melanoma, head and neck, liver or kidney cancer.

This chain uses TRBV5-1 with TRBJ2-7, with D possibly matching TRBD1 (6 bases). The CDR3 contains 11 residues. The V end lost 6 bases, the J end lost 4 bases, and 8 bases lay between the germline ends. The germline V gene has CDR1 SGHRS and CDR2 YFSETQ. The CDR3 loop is CASTDRYEQYF. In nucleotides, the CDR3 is TGCGCCAGCACCGACAGGTACGAGCAGTACTTC.

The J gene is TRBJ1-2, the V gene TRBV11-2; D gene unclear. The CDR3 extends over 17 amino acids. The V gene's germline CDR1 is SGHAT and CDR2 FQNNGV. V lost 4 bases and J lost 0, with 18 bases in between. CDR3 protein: CASSSPQAWNSNYGYTF. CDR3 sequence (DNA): TGTGCCAGCAGCTCCCCCCAGGCCTGGAATTCTAACTATGGCTACACCTTC.

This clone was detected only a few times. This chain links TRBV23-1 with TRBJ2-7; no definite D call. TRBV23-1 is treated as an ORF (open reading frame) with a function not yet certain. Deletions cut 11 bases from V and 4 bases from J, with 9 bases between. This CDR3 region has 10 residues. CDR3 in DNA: TGCGCCGGCATGGTTTACGAGCAGTACTTC. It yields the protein CAGMVYEQYF.

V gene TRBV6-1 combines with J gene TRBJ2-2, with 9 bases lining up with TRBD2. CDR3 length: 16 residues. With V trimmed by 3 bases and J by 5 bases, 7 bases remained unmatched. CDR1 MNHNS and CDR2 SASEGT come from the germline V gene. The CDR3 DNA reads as TGTGCCAGCAGTGAGTGGCGGGAGGGCCGAACCGGGGAGCTGTTTTTT. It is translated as CASSEWREGRTGELFF.

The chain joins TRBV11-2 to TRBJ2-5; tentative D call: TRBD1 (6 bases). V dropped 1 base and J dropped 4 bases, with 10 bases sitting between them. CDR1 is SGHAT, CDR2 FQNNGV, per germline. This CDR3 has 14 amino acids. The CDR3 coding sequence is TGTGCCAGCAGCTTAGCACAGGGACGAGAGACCCAGTACTTC. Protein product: CASSLAQGRETQYF.

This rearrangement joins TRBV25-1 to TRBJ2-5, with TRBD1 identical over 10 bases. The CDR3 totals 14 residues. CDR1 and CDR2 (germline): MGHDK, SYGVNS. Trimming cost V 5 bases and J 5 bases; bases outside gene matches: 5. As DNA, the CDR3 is TGTGCCAGCAGTCGACAGGGGGCGAGGGAGACCCAGTACTTC. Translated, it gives CASSRQGARETQYF.

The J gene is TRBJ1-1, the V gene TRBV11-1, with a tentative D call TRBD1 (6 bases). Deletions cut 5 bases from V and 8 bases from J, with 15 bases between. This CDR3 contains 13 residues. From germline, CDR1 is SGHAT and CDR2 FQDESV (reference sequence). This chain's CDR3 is CASSPYRDIEAFF. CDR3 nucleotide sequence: TGTGCCAGCAGCCCATACCGGGACATAGAAGCTTTCTTT.

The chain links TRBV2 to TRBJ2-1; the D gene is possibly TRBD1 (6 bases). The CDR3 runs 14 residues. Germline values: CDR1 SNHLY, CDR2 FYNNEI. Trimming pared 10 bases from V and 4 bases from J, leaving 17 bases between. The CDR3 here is CATLTGQRYNEQFF. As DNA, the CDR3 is TGTGCCACCTTGACTGGACAGCGATACAATGAGCAGTTCTTC.

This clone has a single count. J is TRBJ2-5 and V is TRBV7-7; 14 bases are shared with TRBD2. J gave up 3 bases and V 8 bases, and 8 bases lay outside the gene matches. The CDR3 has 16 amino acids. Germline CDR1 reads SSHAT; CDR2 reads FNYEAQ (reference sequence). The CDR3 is CASSGTSGGPKETQYF. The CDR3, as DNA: TGTGCCAGCTCGGGGACTAGCGGGGGACCAAAAGAGACCCAGTACTTC. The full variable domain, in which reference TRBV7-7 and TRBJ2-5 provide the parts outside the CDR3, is GAGVSQSPRYKVTKRGQDVTLRCDPISSHATLYWYQQALGQGPEFLTYFNYEAQPDKSGLPSDRFSAERPEGSISTLTIQRTEQRDSAMYRCASSGTSGGPKETQYFGPGTRLLVL.

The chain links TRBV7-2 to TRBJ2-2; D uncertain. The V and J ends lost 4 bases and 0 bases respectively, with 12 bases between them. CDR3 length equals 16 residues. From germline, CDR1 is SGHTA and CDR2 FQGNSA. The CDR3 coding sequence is TGTGCCAGCAGCTCCCGTAAGCGTCCGAACACCGGGGAGCTGTTTTTT. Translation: CASSSRKRPNTGELFF.

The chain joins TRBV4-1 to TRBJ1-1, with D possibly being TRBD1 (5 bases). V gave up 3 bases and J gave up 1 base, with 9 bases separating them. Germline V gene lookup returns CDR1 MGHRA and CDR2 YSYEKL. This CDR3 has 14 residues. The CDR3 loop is CASSQTTGNTEAFF. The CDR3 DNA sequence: TGCGCCAGCAGCCAGACTACAGGGAACACTGAAGCTTTCTTT.

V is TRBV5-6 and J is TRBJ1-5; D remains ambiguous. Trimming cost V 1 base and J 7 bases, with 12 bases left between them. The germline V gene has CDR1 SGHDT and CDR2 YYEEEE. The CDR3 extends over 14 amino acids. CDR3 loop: CASSLWPRGQPQHF. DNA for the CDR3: TGTGCCAGCAGCTTGTGGCCCCGCGGCCAGCCCCAGCATTTT.

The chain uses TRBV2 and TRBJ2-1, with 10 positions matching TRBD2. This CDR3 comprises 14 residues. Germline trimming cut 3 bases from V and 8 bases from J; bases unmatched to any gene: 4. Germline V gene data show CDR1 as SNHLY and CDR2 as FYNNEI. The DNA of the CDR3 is TGTGCCAGCAGTGAGGTCCTAGCGGGAGATGAGCAGTTCTTC. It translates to CASSEVLAGDEQFF.

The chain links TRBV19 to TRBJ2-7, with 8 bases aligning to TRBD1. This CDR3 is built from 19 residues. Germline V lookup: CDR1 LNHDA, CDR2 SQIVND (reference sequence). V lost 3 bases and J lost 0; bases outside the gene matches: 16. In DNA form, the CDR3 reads TGTGCCAGTAGTATCCCCCACCTACGACAGGGGTTTTTCTCCTACGAGCAGTACTTC. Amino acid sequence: CASSIPHLRQGFFSYEQYF.

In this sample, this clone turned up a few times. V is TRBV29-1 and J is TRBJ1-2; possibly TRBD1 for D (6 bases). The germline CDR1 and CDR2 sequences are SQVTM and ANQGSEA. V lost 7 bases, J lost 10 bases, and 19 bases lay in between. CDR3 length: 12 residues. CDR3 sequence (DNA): TGCAGCGCAGTACTGCAGGGGTCCTCCTACACCTTC. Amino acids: CSAVLQGSSYTF.

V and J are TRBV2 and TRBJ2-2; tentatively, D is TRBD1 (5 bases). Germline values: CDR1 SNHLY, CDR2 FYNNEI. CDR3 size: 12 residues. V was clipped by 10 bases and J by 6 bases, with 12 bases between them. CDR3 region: CATLKGSGELFF. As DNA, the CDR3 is TGTGCCACACTAAAGGGGTCCGGGGAGCTGTTTTTT.

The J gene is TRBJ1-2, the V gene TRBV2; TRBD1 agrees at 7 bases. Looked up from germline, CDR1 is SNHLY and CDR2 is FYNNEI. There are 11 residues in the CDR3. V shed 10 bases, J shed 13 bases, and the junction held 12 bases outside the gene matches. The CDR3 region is CATNPDRVPTF. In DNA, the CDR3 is TGTGCCACAAACCCCGACAGGGTCCCCACCTTC.

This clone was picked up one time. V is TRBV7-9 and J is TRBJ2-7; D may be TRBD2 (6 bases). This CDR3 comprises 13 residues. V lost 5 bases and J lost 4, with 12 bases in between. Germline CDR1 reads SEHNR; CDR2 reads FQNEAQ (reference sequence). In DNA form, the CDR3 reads TGTGCCAGCAGCCCTAGGACTATTTACGAGCAGTACTTC. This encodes CASSPRTIYEQYF.

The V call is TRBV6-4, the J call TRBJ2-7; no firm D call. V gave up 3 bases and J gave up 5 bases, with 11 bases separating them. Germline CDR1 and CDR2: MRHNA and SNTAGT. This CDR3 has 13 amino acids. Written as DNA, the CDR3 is TGTGCCAGCAGTGAGGGCCGCAGCCACGAGCAGTACTTC. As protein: CASSEGRSHEQYF.

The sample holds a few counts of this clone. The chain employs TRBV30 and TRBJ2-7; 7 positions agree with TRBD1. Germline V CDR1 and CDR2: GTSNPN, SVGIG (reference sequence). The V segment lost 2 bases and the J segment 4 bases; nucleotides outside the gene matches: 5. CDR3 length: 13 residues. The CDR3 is CAWSRQGNYEQYF. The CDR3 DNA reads TGTGCCTGGAGTAGACAGGGAAATTACGAGCAGTACTTC.

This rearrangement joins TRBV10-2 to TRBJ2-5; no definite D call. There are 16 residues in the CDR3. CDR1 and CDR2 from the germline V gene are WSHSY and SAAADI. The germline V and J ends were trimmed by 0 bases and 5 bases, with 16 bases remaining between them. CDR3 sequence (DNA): TGCGCCAGCAGTGAGTCGCTAGGGTATCCTGGGGAGACCCAGTACTTC. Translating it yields CASSESLGYPGETQYF.